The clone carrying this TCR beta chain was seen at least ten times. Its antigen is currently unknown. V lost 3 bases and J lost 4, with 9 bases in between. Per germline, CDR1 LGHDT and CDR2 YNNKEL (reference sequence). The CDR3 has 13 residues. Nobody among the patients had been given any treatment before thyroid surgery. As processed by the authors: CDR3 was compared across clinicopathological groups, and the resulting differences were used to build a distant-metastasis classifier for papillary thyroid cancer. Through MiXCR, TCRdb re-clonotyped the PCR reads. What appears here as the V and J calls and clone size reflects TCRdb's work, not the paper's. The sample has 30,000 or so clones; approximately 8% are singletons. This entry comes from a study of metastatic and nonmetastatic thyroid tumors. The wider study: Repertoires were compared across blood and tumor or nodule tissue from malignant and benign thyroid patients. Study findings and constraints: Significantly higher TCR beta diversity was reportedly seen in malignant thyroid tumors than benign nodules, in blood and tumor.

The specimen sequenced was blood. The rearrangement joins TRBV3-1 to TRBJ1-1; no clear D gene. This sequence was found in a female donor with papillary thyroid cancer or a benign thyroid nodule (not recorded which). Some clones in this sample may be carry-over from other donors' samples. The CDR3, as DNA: TGTGCCAGCAGCCAGGGTTTGAGCACTGAAGCTTTCTTT. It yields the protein CASSQGLSTEAFF.